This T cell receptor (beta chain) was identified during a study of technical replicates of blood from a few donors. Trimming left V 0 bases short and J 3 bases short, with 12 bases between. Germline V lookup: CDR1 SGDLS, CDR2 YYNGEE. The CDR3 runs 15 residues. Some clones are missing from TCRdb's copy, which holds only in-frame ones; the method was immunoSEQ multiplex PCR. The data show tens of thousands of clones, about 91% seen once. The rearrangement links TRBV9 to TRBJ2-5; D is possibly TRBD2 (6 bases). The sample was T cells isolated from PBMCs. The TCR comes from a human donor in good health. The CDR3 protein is CASSVGRGSEETQYF. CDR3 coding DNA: TGTGCCAGCAGCGTAGGGAGGGGTTCTGAAGAGACCCAGTACTTC. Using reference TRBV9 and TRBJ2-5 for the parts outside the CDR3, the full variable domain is DSGVTQTPKHLITATGQRVTLRCSPRSGDLSVYWYQQSLDQGLQFLIQYYNGEERAKGNILERFSAQQFPDLHSELNLSSLELGDSALYFCASSVGRGSEETQYFGPGTRLLVL.